One sample yielded the 29 T cell receptor beta chains listed below, sequenced in a study of blood T cell repertoires in COVID-19. Sequencing used immunoSEQ multiplex PCR; TCRdb keeps in-frame clones, though not all of them. Found here are 450,000 to 500,000 clones, around nine tenths of them singletons; the top ten hold 8% to 9.5%. Sequencing was carried out using PBMCs or T cells enriched from blood (not recorded which). Receptor source: an older woman who had recovered from COVID-19.

The CDR3 sequence: CAWPRRGQGAGELFF. In DNA form, the CDR3 reads TGTGCCTGGCCCCGCAGAGGACAGGGGGCCGGGGAGCTGTTTTTT. The chain has TRBV30 and TRBJ2-2, with 10 bases identical to TRBD1. The germline gives CDR1 GTSNPN, CDR2 SVGIG (reference sequence). V dropped 5 bases and J dropped 6; count of bases not matched to a gene: 9. This CDR3 comprises 15 residues.

The gene calls are TRBV28 and TRBJ2-7; 7 bases are shared with TRBD1. With V trimmed by 4 bases and J by 6 bases, 9 bases remained unmatched. Looked up from germline, CDR1 is MDHEN and CDR2 is SYDVKM. The length of the CDR3 is 14 residues. This chain's CDR3 is CASSSLTGFGEQYF. The CDR3, as DNA: TGTGCCAGCAGTTCACTGACAGGGTTTGGCGAGCAGTACTTC.

This sequence joins TRBV24-1 and TRBJ1-2; D gene uncertain. Germline lookup yields CDR1 KGHDR and CDR2 SFDVKD. This CDR3 contains 13 residues. The V gene lost 5 bases and the J gene lost 5 bases, with 11 bases spanning the gap. This chain's CDR3 is CATSGTDKYGYTF. CDR3 nucleotide sequence: TGTGCCACCAGTGGTACAGATAAATATGGCTACACCTTC.

The chain carries TRBV7-2 and TRBJ1-3, with D perhaps TRBD1 (6 bases). This CDR3 is built from 16 residues. Trimming cost V 4 bases and J 2 bases, with 15 bases left between them. Germline lookup yields CDR1 SGHTA and CDR2 FQGNSA. This CDR3 reads CASSSPKQGAGNTIYF. In nucleotides, the CDR3 is TGTGCCAGCAGCTCGCCCAAACAGGGCGCTGGAAACACCATATATTTT. The full variable domain, in which reference TRBV7-2 and TRBJ1-3 provide the parts outside the CDR3, is GAGVSQSPSNKVTEKGKDVELRCDPISGHTALYWYRQSLGQGLEFLIYFQGNSAPDKSGLPSDRFSAERTGGSVSTLTIQRTQQEDSAVYLCASSSPKQGAGNTIYFGEGSWLTVV.

This chain uses TRBV27 with TRBJ1-5; possibly TRBD1 for D (6 bases). The CDR3 loop spans 14 amino acids. Germline CDR1 and CDR2: MNHEY and SMNVEV (reference sequence). V lost 5 bases to trimming and J lost 3 bases, with 11 bases between them. CDR3 protein: CASSPGQPNQPQHF. CDR3 nucleotide sequence: TGTGCCAGCAGTCCCGGACAGCCCAATCAGCCCCAGCATTTT.

The chain recombines TRBV10-3 with TRBJ2-3; 8 bases align to TRBD1. The CDR3 consists of 15 residues. Germline V CDR1 and CDR2: ENHRY, SYGVKD. J gave up 3 bases and V 5 bases, and 7 bases lay outside the gene matches. The CDR3 DNA reads TGTGCCATCAGTCCCCAGGGGGCCGCGACAGATACGCAGTATTTT. Amino acid sequence: CAISPQGAATDTQYF.

The chain employs TRBV9 and TRBJ2-3; 9 bases line up with TRBD2. Trimming at V came to 0 bases and at J to 2 bases, leaving 10 bases not matched to a gene. The germline V gene has CDR1 SGDLS and CDR2 YYNGEE. CDR3 length: 18 amino acids. The DNA of the CDR3 is TGTGCCAGCAGCGTAGTGGGCGGGGGGGCAGGTATCACAGATACGCAGTATTTT. Protein: CASSVVGGGAGITDTQYF.

Only a few counts were recorded for this clone. The chain links TRBV6-6 to TRBJ2-1; D perhaps matches TRBD2 (6 bases). The CDR3 runs 14 residues. Germline loops: CDR1 MNHNY, CDR2 SVGAGI (reference sequence). The V end was cut by 6 bases, the J end by 7 bases, with 16 bases between. In nucleotides, the CDR3 is TGTGCCAGCAGCTCCCTAGCAGGGAGGAATGAGCAGTTCTTC. Protein: CASSSLAGRNEQFF.

The chain uses TRBV19 and TRBJ2-2, with D tentatively TRBD1 (6 bases). Per the germline V gene, CDR1 is LNHDA and CDR2 is SQIVND (reference sequence). The CDR3 is 15 amino acids. V lost 5 bases and J 0 bases, leaving 10 bases between the germline ends. The CDR3 sequence is CASSFRGSNTGELFF. DNA for the CDR3: TGTGCCAGTAGTTTCAGGGGTTCGAACACCGGGGAGCTGTTTTTT. Combining the CDR3 with reference TRBV19 and TRBJ2-2 gives the whole variable domain DGGITQSPKYLFRKEGQNVTLSCEQNLNHDAMYWYRQDPGQGLRLIYYSQIVNDFQKGDIAEGYSVSREKKESFPLTVTSAQKNPTAFYLCASSFRGSNTGELFFGEGSRLTVL.

This sequence joins TRBV5-3 and TRBJ2-7, with 7 bases identical to TRBD1. TRBV5-3 is an ORF, with its function uncertain. V was pared by 2 bases and J by 4 bases, with 6 bases of the junction left unmatched. The length of the CDR3 is 14 residues. The CDR3: CARSLRKQGYEQYV. The CDR3 DNA sequence: TGTGCCAGAAGCTTACGAAAACAGGGGTACGAGCAGTACGTC.

The rearrangement joins TRBV29-1 to TRBJ2-1, with TRBD2 identical over 8 bases. The junction had 4 bases not matched to a gene; V was cut back by 1 base and J by 2 bases. The germline CDR1 and CDR2 sequences are SQVTM and ANQGSEA. There are 15 residues in the CDR3. The CDR3 nucleotides read TGCAGCGTTGAAGGACGGCGGGGGGCCTACAATGAGCAGTTCTTC. Its protein is CSVEGRRGAYNEQFF.

CDR3 in amino acids: CASSAGGPLHF. CDR3 bases: TGTGCCAGTAGTGCGGGGGGTCCCCTCCACTTT. This rearrangement joins TRBV19 to TRBJ1-6; a possible D gene is TRBD1 (5 bases). The V end was cut by 5 bases, the J end by 13 bases, with 9 bases between. CDR3 length: 11 residues. Germline loops: CDR1 LNHDA, CDR2 SQIVND (reference sequence).

The chain uses TRBV29-1 and TRBJ2-1; D may be TRBD1 (6 bases). Germline CDR1 SQVTM, CDR2 ANQGSEA. The CDR3 has 16 residues. Trimming took off 1 base at V and 4 bases at J, with 17 bases between the two ends. In DNA form, the CDR3 reads TGCAGCGTTGAAGGGACAACAGGGCGCCAGTACAATGAGCAGTTCTTC. It is translated as CSVEGTTGRQYNEQFF.

The V gene is TRBV7-6, the J gene TRBJ2-5; perhaps TRBD2 as D (5 bases). The CDR3 spans 14 residues. Germline CDR1 is SGHVS and CDR2 is FNYEAQ. Between the trimmed V and J ends, which lost 1 base and 5 bases, there was a span of 11 bases. The CDR3 here is CASSLGTSLETQYF. DNA for the CDR3: TGTGCCAGCAGCTTAGGTACTAGTTTGGAGACCCAGTACTTC. The full variable domain, rest sourced from reference TRBV7-6 and TRBJ2-5, is GAGVSQSPRYKVTKRGQDVALRCDPISGHVSLYWYRQALGQGPEFLTYFNYEAQQDKSGLPNDRFSAERPEGSISTLTIQRTEQRDSAMYRCASSLGTSLETQYFGPGTRLLVL.

Written as DNA, the CDR3 is TGCGCCAGCAGCCAAGATCTGACAGATCGCACGCAGTATTTT. Translating gives CASSQDLTDRTQYF. The rearrangement links TRBV4-1 to TRBJ2-3; D may be TRBD1 (5 bases). The V end was cut by 0 bases, the J end by 9 bases, with 13 bases between. In germline, CDR1 is MGHRA, CDR2 YSYEKL. The CDR3 is 14 amino acids.

V usage is TRBV5-8 and J usage is TRBJ1-4; TRBD1 agrees at 7 bases. Unmatched junction bases numbered 9, after V lost 4 bases and J lost 6 bases. The CDR3 totals 15 residues. In germline, CDR1 is SGHTS, CDR2 YDEGEE. Written as DNA, the CDR3 is TGTGCCAGCAGCACGCAAGGGGGCGTAGATGAAAAACTGTTTTTT. Its translation is CASSTQGGVDEKLFF.

This chain joins TRBV6-5 and TRBJ1-5, with 7 nucleotides matching TRBD1. V shed 0 bases and J 5 bases; nucleotides not matched to a gene: 4. The CDR3 contains 15 residues. The germline gives CDR1 MNHEY, CDR2 SVGAGI. The CDR3 sequence is CASSYSSQGYQPQHF. Here the CDR3 DNA reads TGTGCCAGCAGTTACTCGTCACAGGGGTATCAGCCCCAGCATTTT.

The rearrangement links TRBV21-1 to TRBJ1-2; the table gives TRBD1 as D, unverified against the DNA. TRBV21-1 is given as a pseudogene. CDR3 length equals 24 residues. The CDR3 DNA follows: TGTGCCAGCATCTTACATCCTGATCGGTTACAAGGCCGGGACAGGGGGCGGCGGGTCGATGGCTACACCTTC. This encodes CASILHPDRLQGRDRGRRVDGYTF.

The chain combines TRBV6-5 with TRBJ2-3; TRBD2 is a possible D gene (5 bases). Germline lookup yields CDR1 MNHEY and CDR2 SVGAGI. Between the trimmed V and J ends, which lost 5 bases and 0 bases, there was a span of 6 bases. CDR3 size: 13 residues. DNA for the CDR3: TGTGCCAGCAGTACGGGGAGCACAGATACGCAGTATTTT. This codes for CASSTGSTDTQYF.

J is TRBJ2-5 and V is TRBV5-4; D perhaps matches TRBD2 (5 bases). The germline CDR1 and CDR2 sequences are SGHNT and YYREEE (reference sequence). The CDR3 sequence is 14 residues long. V was trimmed by 3 bases and J by 2 bases, leaving 11 bases between them. CDR3 loop: CASSSGRYQETQYF. The CDR3 bases are TGTGCCAGCAGCTCGGGGAGATATCAAGAGACCCAGTACTTC. Drawing the rest from reference TRBV5-4 and TRBJ2-5, the complete variable domain is ETGVTQSPTHLIKTRGQQVTLRCSSQSGHNTVSWYQQALGQGPQFIFQYYREEENGRGNFPPRFSGLQFPNYSSELNVNALELDDSALYLCASSSGRYQETQYFGPGTRLLVL.

The chain employs TRBV19 and TRBJ2-6; perhaps TRBD1 as D (6 bases). The germline CDR1 and CDR2 sequences are LNHDA and SQIVND (reference sequence). This CDR3 is 21 amino acids long. Trimming removed 1 base from V and 2 bases from J, with 24 bases in between. CDR3 DNA sequence: TGTGCCAGTAGTATAGTTCGTCTACAGGGCGTCGGATTTCCTGGGGCCAACGTCCTGACTTTC. It specifies CASSIVRLQGVGFPGANVLTF.

The chain uses TRBV30 and TRBJ1-2, with 8 positions matching TRBD1. The germline CDR1 and CDR2 sequences are GTSNPN and SVGIG (reference sequence). Losses at the gene ends were 8 bases for V and 2 bases for J; bases not matched to a gene: 4. The length of the CDR3 is 12 residues. The CDR3 nucleotides are TGTGCCCGACAGGGGCCCAACTATGGCTACACCTTC. Its translation is CARQGPNYGYTF.

The rearrangement uses TRBV2 and TRBJ2-2; 7 positions agree with TRBD1. The CDR3 is 16 amino acids. CDR1 and CDR2 from the germline V gene are SNHLY and FYNNEI. V lost 6 bases and J lost 4; bases outside the gene matches: 11. CDR3 loop: CASSITRDRGTGELFF. The CDR3 nucleotides are TGTGCCAGCAGCATAACCCGGGACAGAGGCACCGGGGAGCTGTTTTTT.

This chain joins TRBV29-1 and TRBJ1-2; tentatively, D is TRBD1 (6 bases). Germline lookup yields CDR1 SQVTM and CDR2 ANQGSEA. The V end was cut by 1 base, the J end by 0 bases, with 9 bases between. The CDR3 runs 14 residues. The CDR3 protein is CSVEGRGANYGYTF. CDR3 DNA sequence: TGCAGCGTTGAAGGCAGGGGAGCTAACTATGGCTACACCTTC.

Only one count was recorded for this clone. The chain recombines TRBV4-1 with TRBJ1-5; possibly TRBD1 for D (6 bases). The length of the CDR3 is 16 residues. Germline V lookup: CDR1 MGHRA, CDR2 YSYEKL. V lost 0 bases to trimming and J lost 6 bases, with 15 bases between them. CDR3 residues: CASSQEGGGGGQPQHF. For the CDR3, the DNA is TGCGCCAGCAGCCAAGAGGGAGGGGGGGGCGGTCAGCCCCAGCATTTT.

This chain links TRBV3-1 (or the pseudogene TRBV3-2) with TRBJ1-3; 7 positions agree with TRBD1. Per germline, CDR1 LGHDT and CDR2 YNNKEL (reference sequence). The CDR3 is 16 residues long. V dropped 2 bases and J dropped 2; count of bases not matched to a gene: 6. In DNA, the CDR3 is TGTGCCAGCAGCCAAACGTGGGACAGAGCTGGAAACACCATATATTTT. Encoded protein: CASSQTWDRAGNTIYF.

The chain combines TRBV2 with TRBJ1-6; D may be TRBD1 (5 bases). Trimming shortened V by 0 bases and J by 10 bases, and 13 bases separated the two germline ends. Germline V gene sequence: CDR1 SNHLY, CDR2 FYNNEI. The CDR3 length is 15 residues. The CDR3 DNA reads TGTGCCAGCAGTGAAGCGTCAGGGTCAGGATCACCCCTCCACTTT. Translated: CASSEASGSGSPLHF. Supplemented by reference TRBV2 and TRBJ1-6, the full variable domain reads EPEVTQTPSHQVTQMGQEVILRCVPISNHLYFYWYRQILGQKVEFLVSFYNNEISEKSEIFDDQFSVERPDGSNFTLKIRSTKLEDSAMYFCASSEASGSGSPLHFGNGTRLTVT.

The chain employs TRBV5-6 and TRBJ1-4; D uncertain. From germline, CDR1 is SGHDT and CDR2 YYEEEE. V was cut by 0 bases and J by 6 bases, with 9 bases left in between. This CDR3 region has 14 residues. This CDR3 is CASSLVSGDEKLFF. For the CDR3, the DNA is TGTGCCAGCAGCTTGGTGTCAGGTGATGAAAAACTGTTTTTT.

This clone has only a few counts. The chain links TRBV4-2 to TRBJ2-7; 11 bases are shared with TRBD2. The CDR3 is 15 residues long. Germline V gene data show CDR1 as LGHNA and CDR2 as YNFKEQ. V dropped 3 bases and J dropped 2; count of bases not matched to a gene: 3. In nucleotides, the CDR3 is TGTGCCAGCAGCCAGGGTAGCGGGGGGGCCTACGAGCAGTACTTC. Translation: CASSQGSGGAYEQYF.